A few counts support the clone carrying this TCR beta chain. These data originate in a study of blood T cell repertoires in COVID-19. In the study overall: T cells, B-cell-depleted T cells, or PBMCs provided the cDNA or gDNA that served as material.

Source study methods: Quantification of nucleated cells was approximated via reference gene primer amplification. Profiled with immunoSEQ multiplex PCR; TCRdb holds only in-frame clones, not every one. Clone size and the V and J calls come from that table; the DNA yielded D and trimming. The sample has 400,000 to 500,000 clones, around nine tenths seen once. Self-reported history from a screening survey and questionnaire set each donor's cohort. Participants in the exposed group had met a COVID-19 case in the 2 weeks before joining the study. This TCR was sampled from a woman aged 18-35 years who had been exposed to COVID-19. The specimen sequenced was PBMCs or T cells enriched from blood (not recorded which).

This CDR3 is CSVEDSRLRDEQYF. The CDR3 bases are TGCAGCGTTGAAGATTCGCGACTAAGAGACGAGCAGTACTTC. The chain combines TRBV29-1 with TRBJ2-7; possibly TRBD2 for D (5 bases). There are 14 residues in the CDR3. Looked up from germline, CDR1 is SQVTM and CDR2 is ANQGSEA. The ends were cut back, 0 bases at V and 5 bases at J, with 14 bases in the middle.